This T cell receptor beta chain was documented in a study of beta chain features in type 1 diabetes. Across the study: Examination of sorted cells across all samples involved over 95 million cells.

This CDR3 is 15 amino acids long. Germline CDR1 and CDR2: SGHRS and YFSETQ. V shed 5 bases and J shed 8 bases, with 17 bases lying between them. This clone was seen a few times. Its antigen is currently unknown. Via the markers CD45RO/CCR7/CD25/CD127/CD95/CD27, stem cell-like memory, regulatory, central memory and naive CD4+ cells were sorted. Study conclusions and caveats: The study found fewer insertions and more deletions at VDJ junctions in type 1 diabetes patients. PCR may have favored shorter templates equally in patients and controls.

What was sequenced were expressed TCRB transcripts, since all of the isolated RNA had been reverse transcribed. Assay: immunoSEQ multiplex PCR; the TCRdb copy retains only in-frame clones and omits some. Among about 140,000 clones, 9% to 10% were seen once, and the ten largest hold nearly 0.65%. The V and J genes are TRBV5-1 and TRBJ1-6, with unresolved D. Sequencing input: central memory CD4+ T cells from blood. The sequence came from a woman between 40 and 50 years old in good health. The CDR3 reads CASRQTPPGDSPLHF. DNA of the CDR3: TGCGCCAGCAGGCAGACACCCCCGGGAGATTCACCCCTCCACTTT.